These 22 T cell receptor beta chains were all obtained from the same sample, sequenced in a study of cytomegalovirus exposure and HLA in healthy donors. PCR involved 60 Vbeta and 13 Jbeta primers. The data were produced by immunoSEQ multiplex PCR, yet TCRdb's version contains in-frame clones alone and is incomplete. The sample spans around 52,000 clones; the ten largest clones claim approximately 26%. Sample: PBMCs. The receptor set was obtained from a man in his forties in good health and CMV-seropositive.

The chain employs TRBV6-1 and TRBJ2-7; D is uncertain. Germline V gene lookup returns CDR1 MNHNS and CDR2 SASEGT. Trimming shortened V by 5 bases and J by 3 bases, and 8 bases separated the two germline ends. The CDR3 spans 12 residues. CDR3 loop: CASSHQVYEQYF. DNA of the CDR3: TGTGCCAGCAGTCACCAGGTCTACGAGCAGTACTTC.

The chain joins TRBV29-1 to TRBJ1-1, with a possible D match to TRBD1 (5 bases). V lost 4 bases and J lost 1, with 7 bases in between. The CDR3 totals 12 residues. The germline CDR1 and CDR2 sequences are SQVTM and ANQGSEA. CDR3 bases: TGCAGCGTTGTCACAGGGAACACTGAAGCTTTCTTT. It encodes CSVVTGNTEAFF.

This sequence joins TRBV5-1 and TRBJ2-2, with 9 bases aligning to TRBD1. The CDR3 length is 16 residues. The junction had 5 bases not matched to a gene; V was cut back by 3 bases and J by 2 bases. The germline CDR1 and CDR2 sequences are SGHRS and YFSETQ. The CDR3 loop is CASSSPGQGNTGELFF. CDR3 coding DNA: TGCGCCAGCAGCTCCCCGGGACAGGGTAACACCGGGGAGCTGTTTTTT.

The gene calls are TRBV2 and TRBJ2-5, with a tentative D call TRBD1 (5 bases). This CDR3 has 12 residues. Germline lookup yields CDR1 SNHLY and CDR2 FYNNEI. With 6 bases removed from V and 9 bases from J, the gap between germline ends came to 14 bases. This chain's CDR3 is CASRDPTRAQYF. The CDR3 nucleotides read TGTGCCAGCAGAGACCCGACCAGGGCCCAGTACTTC. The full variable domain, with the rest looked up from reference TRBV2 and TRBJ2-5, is EPEVTQTPSHQVTQMGQEVILRCVPISNHLYFYWYRQILGQKVEFLVSFYNNEISEKSEIFDDQFSVERPDGSNFTLKIRSTKLEDSAMYFCASRDPTRAQYFGPGTRLLVL.

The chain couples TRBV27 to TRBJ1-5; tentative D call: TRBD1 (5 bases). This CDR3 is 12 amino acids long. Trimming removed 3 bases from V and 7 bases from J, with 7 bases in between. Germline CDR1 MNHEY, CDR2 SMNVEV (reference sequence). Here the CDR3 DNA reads TGTGCCAGCAGTTTGGCAGGGCAGCCCCAGCATTTT. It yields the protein CASSLAGQPQHF.

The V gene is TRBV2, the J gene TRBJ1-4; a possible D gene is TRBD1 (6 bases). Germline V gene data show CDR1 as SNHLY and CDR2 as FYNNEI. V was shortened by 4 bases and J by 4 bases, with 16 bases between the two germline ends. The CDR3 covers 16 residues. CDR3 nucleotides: TGTGCCAGCAGTGGTGGCGTACAGGGTTTTAATGAAAAACTGTTTTTT. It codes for CASSGGVQGFNEKLFF.

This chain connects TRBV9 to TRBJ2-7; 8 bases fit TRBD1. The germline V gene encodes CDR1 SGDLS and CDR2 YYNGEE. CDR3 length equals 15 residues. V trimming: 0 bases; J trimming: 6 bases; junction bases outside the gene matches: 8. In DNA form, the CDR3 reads TGTGCCAGCAGCGTAGTGGGACAGGCGGGTTCCGAGCAGTACTTC. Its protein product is CASSVVGQAGSEQYF.

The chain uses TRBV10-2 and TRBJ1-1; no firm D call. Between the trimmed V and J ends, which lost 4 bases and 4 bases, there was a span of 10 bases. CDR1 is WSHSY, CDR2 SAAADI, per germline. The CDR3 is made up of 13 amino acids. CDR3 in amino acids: CASSGERGTEAFF. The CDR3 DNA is TGCGCCAGCAGTGGAGAGCGCGGCACTGAAGCTTTCTTT.

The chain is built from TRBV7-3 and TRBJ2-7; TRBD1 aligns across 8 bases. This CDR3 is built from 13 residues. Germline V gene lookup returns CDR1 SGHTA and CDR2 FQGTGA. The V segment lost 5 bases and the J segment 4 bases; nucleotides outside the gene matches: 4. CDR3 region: CASSPTGAYEQYF. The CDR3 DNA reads TGTGCCAGCAGCCCGACAGGGGCATACGAGCAGTACTTC. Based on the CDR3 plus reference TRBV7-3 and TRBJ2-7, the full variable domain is GAGVSQTPSNKVTEKGKYVELRCDPISGHTALYWYRQSLGQGPEFLIYFQGTGAADDSGLPNDRFFAVRPEGSVSTLKIQRTERGDSAVYLCASSPTGAYEQYFGPGTRLTVT.

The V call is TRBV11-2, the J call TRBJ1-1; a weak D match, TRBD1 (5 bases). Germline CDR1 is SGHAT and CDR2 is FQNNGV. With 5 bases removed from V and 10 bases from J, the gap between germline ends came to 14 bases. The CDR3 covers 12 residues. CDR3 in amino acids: CASSGPGGVAFF. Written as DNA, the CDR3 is TGTGCCAGCAGCGGCCCGGGGGGTGTAGCTTTCTTT.

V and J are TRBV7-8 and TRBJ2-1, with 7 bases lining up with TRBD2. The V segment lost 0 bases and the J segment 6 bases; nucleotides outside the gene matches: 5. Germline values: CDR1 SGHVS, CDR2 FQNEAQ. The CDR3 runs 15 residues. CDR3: CASSLASGPGNEQFF. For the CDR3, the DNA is TGTGCCAGCAGCTTAGCTAGCGGGCCAGGCAATGAGCAGTTCTTC.

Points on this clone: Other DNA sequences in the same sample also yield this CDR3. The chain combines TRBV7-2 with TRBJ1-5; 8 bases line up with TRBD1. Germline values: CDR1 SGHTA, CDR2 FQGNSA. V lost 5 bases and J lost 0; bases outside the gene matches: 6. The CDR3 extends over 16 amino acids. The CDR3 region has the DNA TGTGCCAGCAGCCCCGGGACAGGTTATAGCAATCAGCCCCAGCATTTT. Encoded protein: CASSPGTGYSNQPQHF.

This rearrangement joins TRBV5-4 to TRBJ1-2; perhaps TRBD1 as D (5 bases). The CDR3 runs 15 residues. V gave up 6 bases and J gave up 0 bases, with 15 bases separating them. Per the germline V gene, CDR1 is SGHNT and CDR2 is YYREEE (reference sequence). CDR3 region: CASTPRGSANYGYTF. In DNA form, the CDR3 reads TGTGCCAGCACCCCGCGGGGGTCCGCTAACTATGGCTACACCTTC.

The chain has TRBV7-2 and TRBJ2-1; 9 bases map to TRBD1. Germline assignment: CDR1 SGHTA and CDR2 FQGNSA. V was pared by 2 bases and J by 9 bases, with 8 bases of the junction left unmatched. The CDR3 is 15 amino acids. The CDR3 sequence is CASSLQGQGESEQFF. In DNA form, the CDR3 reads TGTGCCAGCAGCTTACAGGGACAGGGTGAGAGTGAGCAGTTCTTC. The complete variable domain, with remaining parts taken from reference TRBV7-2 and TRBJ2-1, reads GAGVSQSPSNKVTEKGKDVELRCDPISGHTALYWYRQSLGQGLEFLIYFQGNSAPDKSGLPSDRFSAERTGGSVSTLTIQRTQQEDSAVYLCASSLQGQGESEQFFGPGTRLTVL.

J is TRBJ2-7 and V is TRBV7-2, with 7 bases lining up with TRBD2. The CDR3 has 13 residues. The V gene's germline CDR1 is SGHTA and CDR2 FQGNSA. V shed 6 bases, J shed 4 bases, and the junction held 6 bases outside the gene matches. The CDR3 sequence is CASRREGRYEQYF. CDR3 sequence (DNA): TGTGCCAGCAGGAGGGAGGGCCGTTACGAGCAGTACTTC.

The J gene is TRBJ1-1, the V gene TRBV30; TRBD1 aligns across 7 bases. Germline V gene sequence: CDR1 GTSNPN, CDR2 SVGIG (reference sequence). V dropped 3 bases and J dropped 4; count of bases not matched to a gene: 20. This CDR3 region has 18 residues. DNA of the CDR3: TGTGCCTGGAGAAGTCCTCCCCCAGGGGGTACCCTGGGCACTGAAGCTTTCTTT. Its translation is CAWRSPPPGGTLGTEAFF.

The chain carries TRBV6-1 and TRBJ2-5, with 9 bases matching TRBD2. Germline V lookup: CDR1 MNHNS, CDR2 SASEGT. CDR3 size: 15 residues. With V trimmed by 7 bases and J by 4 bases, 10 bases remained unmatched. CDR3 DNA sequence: TGTGCCAGCACGGACCCAGCGGGAGGAGGAGAGACCCAGTACTTC. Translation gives CASTDPAGGGETQYF.

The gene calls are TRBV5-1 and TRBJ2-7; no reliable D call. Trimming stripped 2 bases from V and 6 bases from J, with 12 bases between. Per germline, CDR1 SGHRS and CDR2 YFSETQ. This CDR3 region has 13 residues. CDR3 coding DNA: TGCGCCAGCAGCTTACAGCCCTCAAGCGAGCAGTACTTC. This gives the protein CASSLQPSSEQYF. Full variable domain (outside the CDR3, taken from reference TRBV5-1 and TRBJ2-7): KAGVTQTPRYLIKTRGQQVTLSCSPISGHRSVSWYQQTPGQGLQFLFEYFSETQRNKGNFPGRFSGRQFSNSRSEMNVSTLELGDSALYLCASSLQPSSEQYFGPGTRLTVT.

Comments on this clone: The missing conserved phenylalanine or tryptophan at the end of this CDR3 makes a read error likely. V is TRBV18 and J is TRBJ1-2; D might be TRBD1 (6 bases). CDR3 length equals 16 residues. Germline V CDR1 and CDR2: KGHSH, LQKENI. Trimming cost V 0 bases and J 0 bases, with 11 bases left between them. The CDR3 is CASSPPTTGANYGYTL. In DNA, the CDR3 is TGTGCCAGCTCACCACCCACGACAGGAGCTAACTATGGCTACACCCTC.

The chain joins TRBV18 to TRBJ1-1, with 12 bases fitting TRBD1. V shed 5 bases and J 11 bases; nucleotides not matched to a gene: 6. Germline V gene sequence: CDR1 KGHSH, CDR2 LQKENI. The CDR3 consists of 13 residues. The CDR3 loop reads CASSSGQGAEAFF. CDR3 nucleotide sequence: TGTGCCAGCTCATCGGGACAGGGGGCAGAGGCTTTCTTT.

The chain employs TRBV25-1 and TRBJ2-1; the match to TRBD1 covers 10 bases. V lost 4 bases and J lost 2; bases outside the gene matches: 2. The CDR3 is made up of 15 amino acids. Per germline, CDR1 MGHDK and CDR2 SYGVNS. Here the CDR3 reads CASSAGTGAYNEQFF. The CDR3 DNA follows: TGTGCCAGCAGTGCCGGGACAGGGGCCTACAATGAGCAGTTCTTC.

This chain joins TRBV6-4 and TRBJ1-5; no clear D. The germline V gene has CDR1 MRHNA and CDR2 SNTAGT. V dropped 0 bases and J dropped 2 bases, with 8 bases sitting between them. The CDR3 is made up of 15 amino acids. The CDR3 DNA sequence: TGTGCCAGCAGTGACTCGTCCAGTGGCAATCAGCCCCAGCATTTT. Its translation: CASSDSSSGNQPQHF.